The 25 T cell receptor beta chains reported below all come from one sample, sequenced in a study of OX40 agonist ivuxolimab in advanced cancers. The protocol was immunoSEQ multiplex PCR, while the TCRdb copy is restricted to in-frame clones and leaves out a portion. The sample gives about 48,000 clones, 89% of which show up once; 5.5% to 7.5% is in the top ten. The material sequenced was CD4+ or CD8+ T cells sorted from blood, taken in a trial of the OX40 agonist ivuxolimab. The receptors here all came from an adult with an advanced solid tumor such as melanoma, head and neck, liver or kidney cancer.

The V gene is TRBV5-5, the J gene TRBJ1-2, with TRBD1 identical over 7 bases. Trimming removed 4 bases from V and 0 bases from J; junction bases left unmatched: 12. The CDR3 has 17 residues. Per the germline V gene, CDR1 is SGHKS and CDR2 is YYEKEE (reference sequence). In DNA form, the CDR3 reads TGTGCCAGCAGCGCATGGGACAGCTTCTCGGCTAACTATGGCTACACCTTC. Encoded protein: CASSAWDSFSANYGYTF.

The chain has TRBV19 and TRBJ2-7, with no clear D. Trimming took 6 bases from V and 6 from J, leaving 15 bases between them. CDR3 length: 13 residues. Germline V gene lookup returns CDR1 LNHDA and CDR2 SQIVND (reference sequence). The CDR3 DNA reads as TGTGCCAGTAGCCTTGGGCTTACGAGCGAGCAGTACTTC. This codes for CASSLGLTSEQYF. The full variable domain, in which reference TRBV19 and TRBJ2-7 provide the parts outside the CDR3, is DGGITQSPKYLFRKEGQNVTLSCEQNLNHDAMYWYRQDPGQGLRLIYYSQIVNDFQKGDIAEGYSVSREKKESFPLTVTSAQKNPTAFYLCASSLGLTSEQYFGPGTRLTVT.

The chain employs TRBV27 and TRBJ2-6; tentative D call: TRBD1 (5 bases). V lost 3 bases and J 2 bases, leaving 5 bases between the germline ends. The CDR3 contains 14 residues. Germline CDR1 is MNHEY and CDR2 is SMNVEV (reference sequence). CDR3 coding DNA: TGTGCCAGCAGTTTCAGGGCTGGGGCCAACGTCCTGACTTTC. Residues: CASSFRAGANVLTF.

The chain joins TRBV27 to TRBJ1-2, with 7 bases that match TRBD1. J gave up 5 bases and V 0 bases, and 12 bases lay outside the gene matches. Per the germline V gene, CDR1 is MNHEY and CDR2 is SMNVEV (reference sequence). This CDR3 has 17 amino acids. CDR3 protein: CASSLSSGEGALYGYTF. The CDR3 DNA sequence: TGTGCCAGCAGTTTATCGTCCGGTGAGGGGGCTCTTTATGGCTACACCTTC.

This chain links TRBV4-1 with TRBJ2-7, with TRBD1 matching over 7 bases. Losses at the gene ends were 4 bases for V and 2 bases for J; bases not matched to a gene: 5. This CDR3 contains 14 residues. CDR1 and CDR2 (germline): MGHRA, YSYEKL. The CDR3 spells CASSLRTGAYEQYV. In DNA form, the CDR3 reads TGCGCCAGCAGCCTCCGGACAGGAGCCTACGAGCAGTACGTC.

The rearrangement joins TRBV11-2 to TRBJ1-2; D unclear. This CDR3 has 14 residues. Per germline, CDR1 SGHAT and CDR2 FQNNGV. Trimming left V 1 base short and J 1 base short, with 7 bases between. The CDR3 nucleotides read TGTGCCAGCAGCTTAGGTCAGGATAACTATGGCTACACCTTC. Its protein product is CASSLGQDNYGYTF. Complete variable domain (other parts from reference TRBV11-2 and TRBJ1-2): EAGVAQSPRYKIIEKRQSVAFWCNPISGHATLYWYQQILGQGPKLLIQFQNNGVVDDSQLPKDRFSAERLKGVDSTLKIQPAKLEDSAVYLCASSLGQDNYGYTFGSGTRLTVV.

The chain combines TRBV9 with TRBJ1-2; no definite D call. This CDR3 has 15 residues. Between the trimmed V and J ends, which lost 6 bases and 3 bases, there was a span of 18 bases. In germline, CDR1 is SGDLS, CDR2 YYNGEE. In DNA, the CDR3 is TGTGCCAGCACCGCTTGGGCGGGGTCTTACTATGGCTACACCTTC. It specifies CASTAWAGSYYGYTF. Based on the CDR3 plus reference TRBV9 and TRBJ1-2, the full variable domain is DSGVTQTPKHLITATGQRVTLRCSPRSGDLSVYWYQQSLDQGLQFLIQYYNGEERAKGNILERFSAQQFPDLHSELNLSSLELGDSALYFCASTAWAGSYYGYTFGSGTRLTVV.

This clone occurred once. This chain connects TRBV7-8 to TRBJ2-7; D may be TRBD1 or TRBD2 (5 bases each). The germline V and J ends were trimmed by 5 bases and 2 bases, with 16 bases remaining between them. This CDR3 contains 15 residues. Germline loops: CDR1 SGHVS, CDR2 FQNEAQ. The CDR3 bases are TGTGCCAGCAGCCCATCGAGGGGACCTACCTACGAGCAGTACTTC. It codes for CASSPSRGPTYEQYF.

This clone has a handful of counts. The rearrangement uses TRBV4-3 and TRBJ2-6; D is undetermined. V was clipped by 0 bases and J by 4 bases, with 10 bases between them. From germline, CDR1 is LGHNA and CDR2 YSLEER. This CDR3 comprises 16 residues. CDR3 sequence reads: CASSQDYGSGANVLTF. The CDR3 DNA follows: TGCGCCAGCAGCCAAGATTACGGTTCCGGGGCCAACGTCCTGACTTTC.

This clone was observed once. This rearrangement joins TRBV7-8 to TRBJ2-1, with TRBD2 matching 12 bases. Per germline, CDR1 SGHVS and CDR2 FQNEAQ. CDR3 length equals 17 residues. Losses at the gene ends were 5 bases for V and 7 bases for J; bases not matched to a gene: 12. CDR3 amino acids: CASSQRLAGVRENEQFF. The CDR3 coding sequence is TGTGCCAGCAGCCAGAGACTAGCGGGGGTTAGGGAGAATGAGCAGTTCTTC.

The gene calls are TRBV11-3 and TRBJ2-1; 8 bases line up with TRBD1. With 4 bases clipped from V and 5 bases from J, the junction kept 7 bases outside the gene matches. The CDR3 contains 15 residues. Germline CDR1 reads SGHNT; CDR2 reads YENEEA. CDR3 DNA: TGTGCCAGCAGCTCCTGGAACAGGGGGAACAATGAGCAGTTCTTC. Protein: CASSSWNRGNNEQFF.

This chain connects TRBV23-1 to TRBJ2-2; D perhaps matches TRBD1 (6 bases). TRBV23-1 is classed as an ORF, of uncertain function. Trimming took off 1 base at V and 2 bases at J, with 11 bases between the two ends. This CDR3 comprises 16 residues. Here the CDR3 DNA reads TGCGCCAGCAGTCAATGGGGACACCTTAACACCGGGGAGCTGTTTTTT. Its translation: CASSQWGHLNTGELFF.

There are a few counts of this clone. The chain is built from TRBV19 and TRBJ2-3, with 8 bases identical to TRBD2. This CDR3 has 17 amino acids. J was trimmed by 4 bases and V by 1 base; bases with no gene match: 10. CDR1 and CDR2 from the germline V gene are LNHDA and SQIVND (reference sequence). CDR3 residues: CASSIVAGRGGADTQYF. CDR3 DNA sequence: TGTGCCAGTAGTATAGTAGCGGGACGGGGAGGCGCAGATACGCAGTATTTT. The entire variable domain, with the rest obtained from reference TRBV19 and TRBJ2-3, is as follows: DGGITQSPKYLFRKEGQNVTLSCEQNLNHDAMYWYRQDPGQGLRLIYYSQIVNDFQKGDIAEGYSVSREKKESFPLTVTSAQKNPTAFYLCASSIVAGRGGADTQYFGPGTRLTVL.

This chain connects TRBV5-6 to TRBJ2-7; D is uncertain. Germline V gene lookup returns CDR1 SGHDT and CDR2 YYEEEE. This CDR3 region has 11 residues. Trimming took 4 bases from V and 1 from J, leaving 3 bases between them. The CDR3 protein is CASSASYEQYV. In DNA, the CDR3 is TGTGCCAGCAGCGCTTCCTACGAGCAGTACGTC.

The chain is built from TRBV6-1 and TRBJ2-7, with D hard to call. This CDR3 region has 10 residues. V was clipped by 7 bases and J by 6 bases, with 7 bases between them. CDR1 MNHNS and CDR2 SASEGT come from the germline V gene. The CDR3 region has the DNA TGTGCCAGCACTTGTTGCGAGCAGTACGTC. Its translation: CASTCCEQYV.

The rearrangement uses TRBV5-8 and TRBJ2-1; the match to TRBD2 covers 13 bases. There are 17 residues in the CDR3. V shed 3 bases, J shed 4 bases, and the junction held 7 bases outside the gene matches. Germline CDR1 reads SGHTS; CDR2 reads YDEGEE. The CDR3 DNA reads TGTGCCAGCAGCTCACGACTAGCGGGGGGTTTTTACAATGAGCAGTTCTTC. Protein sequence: CASSSRLAGGFYNEQFF.

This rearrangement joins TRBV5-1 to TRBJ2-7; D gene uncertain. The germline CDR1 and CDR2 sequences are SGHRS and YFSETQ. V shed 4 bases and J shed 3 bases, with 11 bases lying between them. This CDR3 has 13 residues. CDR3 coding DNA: TGCGCCAGCAGCCAAGGACCAAGCTACGAGCAGTACGTC. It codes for CASSQGPSYEQYV.

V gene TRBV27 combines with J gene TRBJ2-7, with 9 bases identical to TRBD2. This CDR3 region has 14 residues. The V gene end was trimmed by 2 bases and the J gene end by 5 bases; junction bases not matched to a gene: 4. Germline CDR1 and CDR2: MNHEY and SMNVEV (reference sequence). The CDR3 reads CASSLAGGPNEQYF. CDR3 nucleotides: TGTGCCAGCAGTTTAGCGGGAGGGCCCAACGAGCAGTACTTC.

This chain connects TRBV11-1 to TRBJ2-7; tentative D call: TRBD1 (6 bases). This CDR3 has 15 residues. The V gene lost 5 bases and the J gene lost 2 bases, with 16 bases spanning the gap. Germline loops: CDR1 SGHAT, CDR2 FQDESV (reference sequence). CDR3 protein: CASSASMDRPYEQYF. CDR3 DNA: TGTGCCAGCAGCGCATCAATGGACAGACCCTACGAGCAGTACTTC.

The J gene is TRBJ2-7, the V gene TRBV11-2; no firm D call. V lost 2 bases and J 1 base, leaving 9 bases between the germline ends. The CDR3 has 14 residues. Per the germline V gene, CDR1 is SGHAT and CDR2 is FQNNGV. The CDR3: CASSLYAGSYEQYV. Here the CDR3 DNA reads TGTGCCAGCAGCTTATATGCCGGGTCCTACGAGCAGTACGTC.

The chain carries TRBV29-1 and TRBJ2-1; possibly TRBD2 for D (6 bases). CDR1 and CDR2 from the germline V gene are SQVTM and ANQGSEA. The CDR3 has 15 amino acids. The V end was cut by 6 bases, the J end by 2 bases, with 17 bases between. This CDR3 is CSVWDLDGAYNEQFF. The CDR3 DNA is TGCAGCGTGTGGGACTTGGACGGAGCCTACAATGAGCAGTTCTTC.

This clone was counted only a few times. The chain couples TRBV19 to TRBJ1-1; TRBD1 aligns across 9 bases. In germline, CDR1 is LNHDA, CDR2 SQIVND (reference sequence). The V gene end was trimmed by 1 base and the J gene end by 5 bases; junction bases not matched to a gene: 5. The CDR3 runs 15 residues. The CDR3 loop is CASSIGTGVGTEAFF. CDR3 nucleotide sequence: TGTGCCAGTAGTATAGGGACAGGGGTAGGGACTGAAGCTTTCTTT.

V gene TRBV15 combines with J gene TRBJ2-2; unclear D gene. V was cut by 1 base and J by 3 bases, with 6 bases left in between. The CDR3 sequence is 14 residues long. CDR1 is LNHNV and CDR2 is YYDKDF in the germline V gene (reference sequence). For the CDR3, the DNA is TGTGCCACCAGCAGAGTTCCGCACACCGGGGAGCTGTTTTTT. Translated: CATSRVPHTGELFF.

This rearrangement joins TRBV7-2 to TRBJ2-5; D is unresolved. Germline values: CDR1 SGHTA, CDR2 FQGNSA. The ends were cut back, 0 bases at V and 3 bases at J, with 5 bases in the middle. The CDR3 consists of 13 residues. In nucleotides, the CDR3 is TGTGCCAGCAGCTTAGCGCCGGAAGAGACCCAGTACTTC. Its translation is CASSLAPEETQYF. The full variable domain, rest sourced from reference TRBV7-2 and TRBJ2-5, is GAGVSQSPSNKVTEKGKDVELRCDPISGHTALYWYRQSLGQGLEFLIYFQGNSAPDKSGLPSDRFSAERTGGSVSTLTIQRTQQEDSAVYLCASSLAPEETQYFGPGTRLLVL.

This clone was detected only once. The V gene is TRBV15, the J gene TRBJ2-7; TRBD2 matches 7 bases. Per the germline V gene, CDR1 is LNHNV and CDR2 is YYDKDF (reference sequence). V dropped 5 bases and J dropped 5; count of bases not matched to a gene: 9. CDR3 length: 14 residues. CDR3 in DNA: TGTGCCACCAGCGTCGGACTAGTCGGTGACGAGCAGTACTTC. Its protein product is CATSVGLVGDEQYF.